The 28 T cell receptor beta chains listed next were all sequenced from one sample in a study of response to subunit inactivated influenza vaccine. Via MiXCR, TCRdb re-called the RT-PCR reads, giving one row per CDR3 protein. The sample records approximately 530,000 distinct CDR3 sequences, under 9% being singletons. The sample in question was PBMCs from blood, obtained less than 30 months after vaccination. Source of these receptors: a man aged 50 to 69 who received an inactivated influenza vaccine.

This clonotype was observed a few times. The rearrangement links TRBV12-3 or TRBV12-4 to TRBJ2-3, with TRBD2 matching 8 bases. This CDR3 region has 14 residues. After removal of 7 bases from V and 14 bases from J, the junction contained 17 bases not matched to a gene. The CDR3 spells CASTFEIAGRLPYF. CDR3 sequence (DNA): TGTGCCAGCACCTTCGAGATAGCGGGGCGCCTACCGTATTTT.

The genes are TRBV12-3 or TRBV12-4 and TRBJ2-7; maybe TRBD2 (5 bases). This CDR3 is 13 amino acids long. V was clipped by 5 bases and J by 6 bases, with 14 bases between them. In nucleotides, the CDR3 is TGTGCCAGCAGTCGAGACGGGGAATCCGAGCAGTACTTC. It codes for CASSRDGESEQYF.

There are a few counts of this clonotype. The V call is TRBV20-1, the J call TRBJ2-5, with D tentatively TRBD1 (5 bases). Germline loops: CDR1 DFQATT, CDR2 SNEGSKA (reference sequence). Trimming took 0 bases from V and 9 from J, leaving 17 bases between them. The length of the CDR3 is 14 residues. The CDR3 sequence is CSARDHAGLTAQYF. CDR3 DNA sequence: TGCAGTGCTAGAGATCACGCAGGGCTTACAGCCCAGTACTTC.

This clonotype was seen a few times. This rearrangement joins TRBV20-1 to TRBJ1-4; possible D gene TRBD1, 6 bases. CDR1 DFQATT and CDR2 SNEGSKA come from the germline V gene (reference sequence). The V end lost 3 bases, the J end lost 8 bases, and 13 bases lay between the germline ends. This CDR3 has 13 amino acids. The DNA for the CDR3 is TGCAGTGCTAGTAGGGGGGGCCGGGAAAAACTGTTTTTT. This sequence encodes CSASRGGREKLFF.

In this sample, this clonotype turned up many times. J is TRBJ1-5 and V is TRBV12-3 or TRBV12-4; D is perhaps TRBD1 (6 bases). Trimming took 5 bases from V and 1 from J, leaving 6 bases between them. This CDR3 contains 13 residues. CDR3 bases: TGTGCCAGCAGTGGACAGAGCAATCAGCCCCAGCATTTT. Translation gives CASSGQSNQPQHF.

At least ten counts were recorded for this clonotype. The V call is TRBV5-1, the J call TRBJ1-3, with D possibly TRBD1 on 6 matching bases. With 1 base removed from V and 0 bases from J, the gap between germline ends came to 14 bases. Per germline, CDR1 SGHRS and CDR2 YFSETQ. CDR3 length: 17 residues. CDR3 amino acids: CASSLTGTTYSGNTIYF. As DNA, the CDR3 is TGCGCCAGCAGCTTGACCGGGACAACTTACTCTGGAAACACCATATATTTT. The full variable domain, with the rest looked up from reference TRBV5-1 and TRBJ1-3, is KAGVTQTPRYLIKTRGQQVTLSCSPISGHRSVSWYQQTPGQGLQFLFEYFSETQRNKGNFPGRFSGRQFSNSRSEMNVSTLELGDSALYLCASSLTGTTYSGNTIYFGEGSWLTVV.

This clonotype came up a few times. The chain joins TRBV20-1 to TRBJ2-3; 7 bases fit TRBD2. The germline gives CDR1 DFQATT, CDR2 SNEGSKA (reference sequence). V lost 6 bases to trimming and J lost 0 bases; unmatched junction nucleotides: 9. The CDR3 consists of 15 residues. The CDR3 DNA reads as TGCAGTGCGCAAACCGGGACTACAAGCACAGATACGCAGTATTTT. Translation gives CSAQTGTTSTDTQYF.

The chain carries TRBV5-1 and TRBJ2-1; D is unresolved. The V end was cut by 4 bases, the J end by 10 bases, with 12 bases between. The germline gives CDR1 SGHRS, CDR2 YFSETQ. The CDR3 consists of 12 residues. Here the CDR3 reads CASSQSFREQFF. The CDR3 nucleotides read TGCGCCAGCAGCCAAAGTTTCAGAGAGCAGTTCTTC.

The V gene is TRBV5-1, the J gene TRBJ2-7; 10 nucleotides line up with TRBD2. The CDR3 is made up of 16 amino acids. V trimming: 4 bases; J trimming: 2 bases; junction bases outside the gene matches: 9. Per germline, CDR1 SGHRS and CDR2 YFSETQ. CDR3 in DNA: TGCGCCAGCAGCGTCTTTGTAGCGGGGGGAGCCTACGAGCAGTACTTC. It encodes CASSVFVAGGAYEQYF.

V and J are TRBV7-2 and TRBJ2-1; 8 bases match TRBD2. This CDR3 region has 15 residues. CDR1 is SGHTA and CDR2 is FQGNSA in the germline V gene. V trimming: 1 base; J trimming: 8 bases; junction bases outside the gene matches: 7. Here the CDR3 DNA reads TGTGCCAGCAGCTTAGTTGGGACTAGAAGGGATGAGCAGTTCTTC. Translation: CASSLVGTRRDEQFF.

The V and J genes are TRBV18 and TRBJ2-3; TRBD1 agrees at 9 bases. V lost 1 base and J lost 3; bases outside the gene matches: 5. This CDR3 has 16 amino acids. Germline V CDR1 and CDR2: KGHSH, LQKENI. The chain's CDR3 is CASSPLGQGVTDTQYF. The CDR3 DNA follows: TGTGCCAGCTCACCACTGGGACAGGGAGTTACAGATACGCAGTATTTT.

The chain is built from TRBV10-3 and TRBJ2-7, with TRBD2 matching 8 bases. The CDR3 sequence is 14 residues long. Germline loops: CDR1 ENHRY, CDR2 SYGVKD. The trim removed 11 bases at V and 0 bases at J, leaving 9 bases unmatched. The CDR3 region has the DNA TGTGCCGCGTCCGGACTAGCAAGCTCCTACGAGCAGTACTTC. It codes for CAASGLASSYEQYF.

V is TRBV6-6 and J is TRBJ1-2; TRBD1 might be the D (5 bases). This CDR3 contains 13 residues. The germline V gene has CDR1 MNHNY and CDR2 SVGAGI (reference sequence). Deletions cut 10 bases from V and 8 bases from J, with 20 bases between. This chain's CDR3 is CAISIGAYTGYTF. In DNA, the CDR3 is TGTGCCATCTCCATCGGGGCCTACACGGGCTACACCTTC.

The chain joins TRBV5-1 to TRBJ2-1; no definite D call. Trimming shortened V by 4 bases and J by 5 bases, and 13 bases separated the two germline ends. Germline V lookup: CDR1 SGHRS, CDR2 YFSETQ. This CDR3 spans 14 amino acids. This CDR3 is CASSHGPSNNEQFF. CDR3 nucleotide sequence: TGCGCCAGCAGCCACGGTCCATCAAACAATGAGCAGTTCTTC.

This clonotype was observed at least ten times. The rearrangement joins TRBV20-1 to TRBJ1-5; 9 nucleotides match TRBD1. The CDR3 is 13 amino acids. Germline CDR1 reads DFQATT; CDR2 reads SNEGSKA (reference sequence). V lost 6 bases to trimming and J lost 9 bases; unmatched junction nucleotides: 9. DNA for the CDR3: TGCAGTGCCGCCGGGACAGGGCCAGGGCCCCAGCATTTT. This sequence encodes CSAAGTGPGPQHF.

The J gene is TRBJ2-5, the V gene TRBV5-5, with TRBD1 identical over 7 bases. The germline CDR1 and CDR2 sequences are SGHKS and YYEKEE (reference sequence). The CDR3 spans 15 residues. Losses at the gene ends were 0 bases for V and 5 bases for J; bases not matched to a gene: 7. The CDR3 spells CASSLGAGGWETQYF. The CDR3 nucleotides read TGTGCCAGCAGCTTGGGTGCAGGGGGATGGGAGACCCAGTACTTC.

This chain connects TRBV7-9 to TRBJ1-1; 7 bases are shared with TRBD1. CDR1 is SEHNR and CDR2 is FQNEAQ in the germline V gene (reference sequence). The CDR3 is 16 amino acids. After removal of 1 base from V and 0 bases from J, the junction contained 5 bases not matched to a gene. The CDR3 sequence: CASSLGAGGLNTEAFF. The CDR3 coding sequence is TGTGCCAGCAGCTTAGGGGCAGGGGGTTTGAACACTGAAGCTTTCTTT.

This sequence joins TRBV7-6 and TRBJ1-4, with D possibly matching TRBD1 (6 bases). Germline V gene data show CDR1 as SGHVS and CDR2 as FNYEAQ. The CDR3 totals 15 residues. The germline V and J ends were trimmed by 5 bases and 7 bases, with 17 bases remaining between them. The CDR3 region is CASSQTGRKGEKLFF. The CDR3 region has the DNA TGTGCCAGCAGCCAAACAGGGAGGAAGGGTGAAAAACTGTTTTTT.

The rearrangement uses TRBV5-1 and TRBJ2-2, with TRBD1 as a possible D gene (5 bases). Germline V gene sequence: CDR1 SGHRS, CDR2 YFSETQ. CDR3 length equals 16 residues. V dropped 4 bases and J dropped 1 base, with 14 bases sitting between them. CDR3 protein: CASSPSTTVNTGELFF. The CDR3 DNA sequence: TGCGCCAGCAGCCCCAGCACGACAGTGAACACCGGGGAGCTGTTTTTT.

This clonotype has at least ten counts. The V call is TRBV28, the J call TRBJ2-7, with D perhaps TRBD1 (5 bases). Germline V gives CDR1 MDHEN, CDR2 SYDVKM. The CDR3 loop spans 14 amino acids. V shed 6 bases and J shed 2 bases, with 14 bases lying between them. DNA for the CDR3: TGTGCCAGCAGAAGGTCTCCCAGGGCCTACGAGCAGTACTTC. Translated, it gives CASRRSPRAYEQYF. Together with reference TRBV28 and TRBJ2-7, the CDR3 gives the full variable domain: DVKVTQSSRYLVKRTGEKVFLECVQDMDHENMFWYRQDPGLGLRLIYFSYDVKMKEKGDIPEGYSVSREKKERFSLILESASTNQTSMYLCASRRSPRAYEQYFGPGTRLTVT.

The chain couples TRBV18 to TRBJ1-5, with D unresolved. Germline assignment: CDR1 KGHSH and CDR2 LQKENI. The V end lost 4 bases, the J end lost 0 bases, and 7 bases lay between the germline ends. This CDR3 comprises 14 residues. The chain's CDR3 is CASSLSPSNQPQHF. The CDR3 DNA reads TGTGCCAGCTCACTGAGTCCTAGCAATCAGCCCCAGCATTTT.

This clonotype occurred many times. The chain links TRBV7-2 to TRBJ1-5, with 8 bases identical to TRBD1. CDR1 SGHTA and CDR2 FQGNSA come from the germline V gene. The CDR3 runs 18 residues. Losses at the gene ends were 0 bases for V and 7 bases for J; bases not matched to a gene: 14. CDR3 protein: CASSLAGSRTGFPQPQHF. The CDR3 nucleotides are TGTGCCAGCAGCTTAGCGGGGTCCAGGACAGGGTTTCCCCAGCCCCAGCATTTT. Variable domain in full (rest from reference TRBV7-2 and TRBJ1-5): GAGVSQSPSNKVTEKGKDVELRCDPISGHTALYWYRQSLGQGLEFLIYFQGNSAPDKSGLPSDRFSAERTGGSVSTLTIQRTQQEDSAVYLCASSLAGSRTGFPQPQHFGDGTRLSIL.

This clonotype was counted between two and nine times. The rearrangement joins TRBV27 to TRBJ1-2; no clear D gene. Germline CDR1 MNHEY, CDR2 SMNVEV (reference sequence). The CDR3 is 13 residues long. The V gene lost 6 bases and the J gene lost 4 bases, with 12 bases spanning the gap. CDR3 DNA: TGTGCCAGCAGCCTGGGAGTCAGCTATGGCTACACCTTC. It codes for CASSLGVSYGYTF.

V and J are TRBV28 and TRBJ1-6; D uncertain. Trimming left V 7 bases short and J 0 bases short, with 13 bases between. The CDR3 length is 16 residues. Germline CDR1 MDHEN, CDR2 SYDVKM. The CDR3, as DNA: TGTGCCAGCAATTGGGCCGGTCGCTCCTATAATTCACCCCTCCACTTT. This codes for CASNWAGRSYNSPLHF.

In its sample, this clonotype was seen many times. V and J are TRBV5-8 and TRBJ1-1; D might be TRBD1 (6 bases). Germline V CDR1 and CDR2: SGHTS, YDEGEE. The CDR3 has 16 amino acids. The germline V and J ends were trimmed by 4 bases and 0 bases, with 16 bases remaining between them. The CDR3 coding sequence is TGTGCCAGCAGCGGGACATCCCACGCTTTGAACACTGAAGCTTTCTTT. It codes for CASSGTSHALNTEAFF.

The DNA of the CDR3 is TGTGCCAGCAGCTTAGCGTTAACGGTTGAGCAGTTCTTC. It yields the protein CASSLALTVEQFF. This chain joins TRBV5-5 and TRBJ2-1; D is ambiguous. V lost 2 bases and J lost 9, with 12 bases in between. Germline V gene data show CDR1 as SGHKS and CDR2 as YYEKEE (reference sequence). The CDR3 length is 13 residues. The full variable domain, with the rest looked up from reference TRBV5-5 and TRBJ2-1, is DAGVTQSPTHLIKTRGQQVTLRCSPISGHKSVSWYQQVLGQGPQFIFQYYEKEERGRGNFPDRFSARQFPNYSSELNVNALLLGDSALYLCASSLALTVEQFFGPGTRLTVL.

This clonotype was observed many times. The rearrangement uses TRBV5-1 and TRBJ2-7; D call uncertain. With 0 bases removed from V and 2 bases from J, the gap between germline ends came to 9 bases. CDR1 is SGHRS, CDR2 YFSETQ, per germline. This CDR3 has 14 amino acids. The CDR3 protein is CASSLVPPPYEQYF. The CDR3 region has the DNA TGCGCCAGCAGCTTGGTTCCACCACCCTACGAGCAGTACTTC.

This clonotype came up a few times. The chain combines TRBV20-1 with TRBJ2-3; D perhaps matches TRBD1 (6 bases). The CDR3 spans 13 residues. CDR1 is DFQATT, CDR2 SNEGSKA, per germline (reference sequence). V was clipped by 5 bases and J by 3 bases, with 12 bases between them. CDR3 protein: CSALRTETDTQYF. CDR3 in DNA: TGCAGTGCTCTCAGGACAGAAACAGATACGCAGTATTTT.